This T cell receptor (beta chain) derives from a study of T cell changes during pregnancy in multiple sclerosis. Profiling relied on immunoSEQ multiplex PCR, and the TCRdb table lists in-frame clones only, not all of them. The sample comprises around 99,000 clones, 85% to 95% of which are singletons, and roughly 2.7% rests with the top ten. This CDR3 is built from 18 residues. Looked up from germline, CDR1 is ENHRY and CDR2 is SYGVKD. V was pared by 6 bases and J by 1 base, with 22 bases between. The TCR comes from a female donor with multiple sclerosis, enrolled in a pregnancy study. Sequencing was performed on peripheral blood, taken in the first trimester of pregnancy. The V call is TRBV10-3, the J call TRBJ2-1, with a tentative D call TRBD1 (5 bases). The CDR3 is CAISPGPSRTSSYNEQFF. CDR3 DNA sequence: TGTGCCATCAGCCCGGGTCCGTCGAGGACAAGTTCCTACAATGAGCAGTTCTTC.